This is a list of T cell receptor beta chains from one sample in a study of early stage breast cancer tumors. Assay: immunoSEQ multiplex PCR; the TCRdb copy retains only in-frame clones and omits some. The sample lists fewer than 35,000 clones; roughly two thirds were seen once. What was sequenced was blood. These receptor sequences come from a person aged 45-60 years with breast cancer. CDR3s include the opening cysteine and the closing phenylalanine or tryptophan. A D gene is named only where the DNA matches it firmly. For some rows the clone size is stated as once, few or many, or as a class when expanded; others skip it.

D gene | clone size | J gene | V gene | CDR3 DNA | CDR3 protein
TRBD1 | few | TRBJ1-5 | TRBV9 | TGTGCCAGCAGCCCGGGCGGACAGGGACTCAATCAGCCCCAGCATTTT | CASSPGGQGLNQPQHF
NA | NA | TRBJ1-1 | TRBV20-1 | TGCAGTGCTACCCTTTCTTACGAAGCTTTCTTT | CSATLSYEAFF
TRBD1 | NA | TRBJ2-1 | TRBV11-2 | TGTGCCAGCAGCGGACAGGGATGGAATGAGCAGTTCTTC | CASSGQGWNEQFF
NA | NA | TRBJ1-2 | TRBV18 | TGTGCCAGCTCCCTTCCAGACGGGATCTATGGCTACACCTTC | CASSLPDGIYGYTF
NA | NA | TRBJ2-2 | TRBV5-4 | TGTGCCAGCAGCTTCAAGTCGGAAAGGACCGGGGAGCTGTTTTTT | CASSFKSERTGELFF
NA | NA | TRBJ1-1 | TRBV2 | TGTGCCAGCAGCAGATCCATGAACACTGAAGCTTTCTTT | CASSRSMNTEAFF
NA | NA | TRBJ2-3 | TRBV7-2 | TGTGCCAGCAGCTTAGGGGTCAGGGATACGCAGTATTTT | CASSLGVRDTQYF
TRBD2 | NA | TRBJ2-5 | TRBV18 | TGTGCCAGCTCTCAAGGACTAGCGGGAAAAGAGACCCAGTACTTC | CASSQGLAGKETQYF
TRBD1 | NA | TRBJ2-3 | TRBV11-3 | TGTGCCAGTTCAGAAGGGACAGGGGATACAGATACGCAGTATTTT | CASSEGTGDTDTQYF
TRBD2 | NA | TRBJ2-3 | TRBV5-1 | TGCGCCAGCAGCCTACTACTAGCGGGGGTAGATACGCAGTATTTT | CASSLLLAGVDTQYF
TRBD1 | NA | TRBJ2-7 | TRBV5-1 | TGCGCCAGCAGGGCCGGGACAGGTGCCTACGAGCAGTACTTC | CASRAGTGAYEQYF
NA | NA | TRBJ2-7 | TRBV30 | TGTGCCTGGAGTGCCGCCTACGAGCAGTACTTC | CAWSAAYEQYF
TRBD2 | NA | TRBJ2-1 | TRBV4-3 | TGCGCCAGCAGCCAAGATATCGGACTAGCCCGTAACAATGAGCAGTTCTTC | CASSQDIGLARNNEQFF
NA | NA | TRBJ1-2 | TRBV10-1 | TGCGCCAGCAGTGAGTCACGGCGGCCGGGTTATGGCTACACCTTC | CASSESRRPGYGYTF
NA | NA | TRBJ2-1 | TRBV11-2 | TGTGCCAGCAGCTTAGTGGTGGGGCTCAATGAGCAGTTCTTC | CASSLVVGLNEQFF
TRBD1 | few | TRBJ2-7 | TRBV5-6 | TGTGCCAGCAGCCCAAGACAGGGGGCACTTTGGGAGCAGTACTTC | CASSPRQGALWEQYF
NA | NA | TRBJ2-3 | TRBV6-1 | TGTGCCAGCAGTGAAGAGGCGGCAGGGACAGATACGCAGTATTTT | CASSEEAAGTDTQYF
TRBD2 | NA | TRBJ2-7 | TRBV10-3 | TGTGCCATCAGCACCGGGACTAGCGGGAGAGTCTACGAGCAGTACTTC | CAISTGTSGRVYEQYF
TRBD1 | NA | TRBJ1-2 | TRBV2 | TGTGCCAGCCAACAGGGGGCGGGCTATGGCTACACCTTC | CASQQGAGYGYTF
NA | NA | TRBJ2-3 | TRBV7-2 | TGTGCCAGCAGCTTAGTGGGGACAAACCCCACAGATACGCAGTATTTT | CASSLVGTNPTDTQYF
TRBD2 | NA | TRBJ2-3 | TRBV7-2 | TGTGCCAGCACCTTAACGGGAGGTCGCACAGATACGCAGTATTTT | CASTLTGGRTDTQYF
NA | NA | TRBJ2-7 | TRBV11-2 | TGTGCCAGCAGCCACCTGAGCTACGAGCAGTACTTC | CASSHLSYEQYF
NA | NA | TRBJ1-3 | TRBV30 | TGTGCCTGGAGTGTATGGTCTGCTGGTGGAAAACATGCCATATATTTT | CAWSVWSAGGKHAIYF
NA | NA | TRBJ1-1 | TRBV20-1 | TGCAGTGCCGACAGGAACACTGAAGCTTTCTTT | CSADRNTEAFF
NA | NA | TRBJ2-4 | TRBV14 | TGTGCCAGCAGCCAAAGGGGAGCCAAAAACATTCAGTACTTC | CASSQRGAKNIQYF
NA | once | TRBJ1-2 | TRBV19 | TGTGCCAGTAGTATCAAAGGGAGCTACACCTTC | CASSIKGSYTF
TRBD1 | NA | TRBJ1-2 | TRBV10-3 | TGTGCCATCAGTGGGACAGGGAAAGACTATGGCTACACCTTC | CAISGTGKDYGYTF
NA | once | TRBJ1-6 | TRBV6-5 | TGTGCCAGCGGGCCAGGGAATTCACCCCTCCACTTT | CASGPGNSPLHF
TRBD2 | NA | TRBJ2-7 | TRBV7-9 | TGTGCCAGCAGCCCTAGCGGAGCAGCGGGAGAGCAGTACTTC | CASSPSGAAGEQYF
TRBD2 | NA | TRBJ2-1 | TRBV9 | TGTGCCAGCAGCGTAGCTAGCGGAGGAAGCTCCTACAATGAGCAGTTCTTC | CASSVASGGSSYNEQFF
TRBD1 | NA | TRBJ2-7 | TRBV7-6 | TGTGCCAGCAGTCCAGGGGGCAACTACGAGCAGTACTTC | CASSPGGNYEQYF
TRBD1 | few | TRBJ1-1 | TRBV30 | TGTGCCTGGAGCGCAGGGGGCGACACTGAAGCTTTCTTT | CAWSAGGDTEAFF
TRBD2 | medium-sized | TRBJ2-1 | TRBV7-8 | TGTGCCAGCAGCTTAGTACTAGCGGGATTCAATGAGCAGTTCTTC | CASSLVLAGFNEQFF
NA | NA | TRBJ2-5 | TRBV11-2 | TGTGCCAGCAGCCCTCGGCAGGACGCACGGACCCAGTACTTC | CASSPRQDARTQYF
TRBD1 | NA | TRBJ1-5 | TRBV5-1 | TGCGCCAGCAGCTTAGGCGACAGGGAGGGGCAGCCCCAGCATTTT | CASSLGDREGQPQHF
NA | few | TRBJ1-2 | TRBV7-2 | TGTGCCAGCAGCCTAGGGAGGATTGATGGCTACACCTTC | CASSLGRIDGYTF
NA | NA | TRBJ1-2 | TRBV14 | TGTGCCAGCAGCCAAGCAGGGGTCGGTGGCTACACCTTC | CASSQAGVGGYTF
NA | few | TRBJ1-3 | TRBV7-8 | TGTGCCAGCAGCTTAGCGCACGGAAACACCATATATTTT | CASSLAHGNTIYF
TRBD2 | NA | TRBJ2-5 | TRBV2 | TGTGCCAGCAGTGAGTCTAGCGGGCCCCAAGAGACCCAGTACTTC | CASSESSGPQETQYF
TRBD1 | NA | TRBJ1-2 | TRBV7-9 | TGTGCCAGCAGTCGACAGGGTAACTATGGCTACACCTTC | CASSRQGNYGYTF
NA | NA | TRBJ2-3 | TRBV29-1 | TGCAGCGTTGAGAGTGAGAACACAGATACGCAGTATTTT | CSVESENTDTQYF
TRBD2 | NA | TRBJ2-3 | TRBV5-3 | TGTGCCAGAAGCCCCGGGGTAGCGGGAGTGAAAGATACGCAGTATTTT | CARSPGVAGVKDTQYF
NA | few | TRBJ1-3 | TRBV6-1 | TGTGCCAGCAGTCCTAGTGAGGGGCCGGGAAACACCATATATTTT | CASSPSEGPGNTIYF
NA | NA | TRBJ1-1 | TRBV29-1 | TGCAGCGTGGTGGGGCGGATGAACACTGAAGCTTTCTTT | CSVVGRMNTEAFF
NA | NA | TRBJ2-1 | TRBV18 | TGTGCCAGCTCACCAAAAGCGGGCACTAGCTTATACAATGAGCAGTTCTTC | CASSPKAGTSLYNEQFF
TRBD2 | once | TRBJ2-3 | TRBV2 | TGTGCCAGCAGATTCCTAGCGGAGATCACAGATACGCAGTATTTT | CASRFLAEITDTQYF
NA | few | TRBJ2-5 | TRBV11-2 | TGTGCCAGCAGCTTAGAGGCGGGAATTGGCGGGACCCAGTACTTC | CASSLEAGIGGTQYF
NA | NA | TRBJ1-6 | TRBV7-9 | TGTGCCAGCAGCTTATTGACAGGTTCACCCCTCCACTTT | CASSLLTGSPLHF
NA | few | TRBJ2-1 | TRBV5-1 | TGCGCCAGCAGCTTGGGACCACCCAGTAACAATGAGCAGTTCTTC | CASSLGPPSNNEQFF
NA | NA | TRBJ2-5 | TRBV19 | TGTGCCAGTAGCCAAGGACTAACAGAGACCCAGTACTTC | CASSQGLTETQYF
TRBD2 | few | TRBJ2-3 | TRBV7-3 | TGTGCCAGCAGTCGGGGACTAGCGGGAGTAGTGCCGCAGTATTTT | CASSRGLAGVVPQYF
TRBD2 | NA | TRBJ2-5 | TRBV7-9 | TGTGCCAGCAATCCGGGGGGGGTAGAGACCCAGTACTTC | CASNPGGVETQYF
TRBD1 | few | TRBJ1-4 | TRBV6-4 | TGTGCCAGCAGTGACTCGACAGGGGGCGATGAAAAACTGTTTTTT | CASSDSTGGDEKLFF
TRBD2 | NA | TRBJ2-3 | TRBV7-3 | TGTGCCAGCAGCCGGACTAGCGGGACAGATACGCAGTATTTT | CASSRTSGTDTQYF
TRBD2 | NA | TRBJ2-3 | TRBV25-1 | TGTGCCAGCAGTGAAGGGGGACTAGCGGGCGGACCAGATACGCAGTATTTT | CASSEGGLAGGPDTQYF
NA | few | TRBJ2-2 | TRBV7-9 | TGTGCCAGCAGCTTAGGTTCTCCGGGAGTAGCCGGGGAGCTGTTTTTT | CASSLGSPGVAGELFF
TRBD1 | NA | TRBJ1-1 | TRBV2 | TGTGCCAGCAGTGACAGGGGGTCGATTTCCGAAGCTTTCTTT | CASSDRGSISEAFF
NA | NA | TRBJ2-7 | TRBV7-2 | TGTGCCAGCAGCTTAATAAGGACATCCGTCAAGGAGCAGTACTTC | CASSLIRTSVKEQYF
TRBD1 | NA | TRBJ1-2 | TRBV4-3 | TGCGCCAGCAGCCAACGGACAGGGTTTGGAGGCTACACCTTC | CASSQRTGFGGYTF